A single sample gave rise to the 10 T cell receptor beta chains below, sequenced in a study of response to subunit inactivated influenza vaccine. TCRdb fed the RT-PCR reads into MiXCR, producing one record per CDR3 protein. The sample lists around 320,000 distinct CDR3 sequences, about 20% seen once, with over 9% in the top ten. The input for sequencing was PBMCs from blood, taken about 20 months after vaccination. The receptor source for this set is a man aged 45 to 70 who received an inactivated influenza vaccine.

The chain employs TRBV4-1 and TRBJ2-3, with TRBD1 matching over 7 bases. The germline CDR1 and CDR2 sequences are MGHRA and YSYEKL. J gave up 2 bases and V 1 base, and 9 bases lay outside the gene matches. The CDR3 extends over 17 amino acids. The chain's CDR3 is CASSQVKTGVITDTQYF. DNA for the CDR3: TGCGCCAGCAGCCAAGTGAAAACAGGGGTTATCACAGATACGCAGTATTTT.

This CDR3 reads CASSFSARGLGQPQHF. The CDR3, as DNA: TGTGCCAGCAGCTTTTCGGCCAGGGGGCTAGGCCAGCCCCAGCATTTT. V usage is TRBV7-2 and J usage is TRBJ1-5, with 8 bases identical to TRBD1. Looked up from germline, CDR1 is SGHTA and CDR2 is FQGNSA. CDR3 size: 16 residues. V was clipped by 3 bases and J by 7 bases; unmatched bases: 11.

The rearrangement links TRBV29-1 to TRBJ2-5; no reliable D call. The CDR3 loop spans 12 amino acids. Germline V CDR1 and CDR2: SQVTM, ANQGSEA. The ends were cut back, 8 bases at V and 1 base at J, with 11 bases in the middle. CDR3 DNA sequence: TGCAGCTCCAGTGTTAGCCAAGAGACCCAGTACTTC. Its translation: CSSSVSQETQYF.

This clonotype turned up a few times. The J gene is TRBJ2-1, the V gene TRBV6-6; a possible D gene is TRBD2 (7 bases). The CDR3 consists of 13 residues. The germline V and J ends were trimmed by 4 bases and 10 bases, with 14 bases remaining between them. Germline CDR1 and CDR2: MNHNY and SVGAGI (reference sequence). CDR3 sequence: CASSSVQGGEQFF. The CDR3 DNA reads as TGTGCCAGCAGTTCTGTACAGGGAGGGGAGCAGTTCTTC.

The chain couples TRBV10-3 to TRBJ1-2, with D possibly being TRBD1 (6 bases). The CDR3 runs 14 residues. Deletions cut 3 bases from V and 4 bases from J, with 12 bases between. The germline V gene has CDR1 ENHRY and CDR2 SYGVKD. CDR3 nucleotides: TGTGCCATCAGTGATCAGGGGAAGATCTATGGCTACACCTTC. Amino acids: CAISDQGKIYGYTF.

The V and J genes are TRBV10-2 and TRBJ1-5; D remains ambiguous. Trimming cost V 4 bases and J 0 bases, with 4 bases left between them. The CDR3 runs to 13 residues. CDR1 is WSHSY and CDR2 is SAAADI in the germline V gene. The CDR3 nucleotides are TGCGCCAGCAGTGCTTATAGCAATCAGCCCCAGCATTTT. Translation gives CASSAYSNQPQHF.

This chain links TRBV7-2 with TRBJ1-5; D is ambiguous. Germline V gene sequence: CDR1 SGHTA, CDR2 FQGNSA. Deletions cut 5 bases from V and 9 bases from J, with 20 bases between. The CDR3 is 15 residues long. In DNA, the CDR3 is TGTGCCAGCAGCCCCACCCAACAAGTCACTCGGCCCCAGCATTTT. It yields the protein CASSPTQQVTRPQHF.

This clonotype was seen only a few times. At one of its ends the junction is not consistent with the germline gene, which may arise from a read error. The chain recombines TRBV4-3 with TRBJ2-1; possibly TRBD1 for D (5 bases). The CDR3 covers 14 residues. Germline CDR1 reads LGHNA; CDR2 reads YSLEER. The CDR3 loop is CASSQEGSGHEQFF. Written as DNA, the CDR3 is TGCGCAAGCAGCCAAGAAGGTTCAGGGCATGAGCAGTTCTTC.

The rearrangement links TRBV30 to TRBJ1-5; no definite D call. Trimming shortened V by 0 bases and J by 2 bases, and 11 bases separated the two germline ends. Germline assignment: CDR1 GTSNPN and CDR2 SVGIG (reference sequence). This CDR3 comprises 15 residues. The CDR3 DNA reads as TGTGCCTGGAGTGTCTGGGGTACGGGCAATCAGCCCCAGCATTTT. It translates to CAWSVWGTGNQPQHF. The variable domain in full, completed from reference TRBV30 and TRBJ1-5, reads SQTIHQWPATLVQPVGSPLSLECTVEGTSNPNLYWYRQAAGRGLQLLFYSVGIGQISSEVPQNLSASRPQDRQFILSSKKLLLSDSGFYLCAWSVWGTGNQPQHFGDGTRLSIL.

This chain uses TRBV28 with TRBJ1-2; D not certain. Germline V gene data show CDR1 as MDHEN and CDR2 as SYDVKM. This CDR3 is 13 amino acids long. The V end was cut by 2 bases, the J end by 4 bases, with 8 bases between. The CDR3 coding sequence is TGTGCCAGCAGTTTACGGCGCAGCTATGGCTACACCTTC. It encodes CASSLRRSYGYTF.